This paragraph reports one T cell receptor (beta chain). The data were taken from a study of cytotoxic CD8 clonotypes in ibrutinib-treated CLL. Turning to the study itself: After median approximately 6 years, approximately 14 stayed in remission, about twelve progressed; responses about 25 partial, 2 complete.

TCRdb's table, derived via immunoSEQ multiplex PCR, lists solely in-frame clones and lacks some. The data contain approximately 280,000 clones, around 69% of them singletons. CDR3 size: 16 residues. The germline gives CDR1 MNHEY, CDR2 SVGAGI. Trimming removed 3 bases from V and 5 bases from J, with 16 bases in between. Sample: PBMCs, taken at disease progression, from a patient treated with ibrutinib. The genes are TRBV6-5 and TRBJ2-2, with a possible D match to TRBD2 (7 bases). The source of this sequence is a human donor with chronic lymphocytic leukemia. CDR3 region: CASSYGGGGRTGELFF. As DNA, the CDR3 is TGTGCCAGCAGTTATGGGGGAGGGGGGCGAACCGGGGAGCTGTTTTTT.